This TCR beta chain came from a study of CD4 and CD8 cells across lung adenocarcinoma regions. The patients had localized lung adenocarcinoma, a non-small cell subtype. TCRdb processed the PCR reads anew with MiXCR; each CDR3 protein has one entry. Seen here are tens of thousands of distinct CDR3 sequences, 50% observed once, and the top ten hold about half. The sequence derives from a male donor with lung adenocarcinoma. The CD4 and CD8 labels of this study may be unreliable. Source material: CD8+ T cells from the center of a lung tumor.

CDR3 region: CASSLGADRTYEQYF. CDR3 DNA sequence: TGTGCCAGCAGCTTAGGTGCGGACAGAACCTACGAGCAGTACTTC. The chain couples TRBV7-2 to TRBJ2-7; a possible D gene is TRBD1 (6 bases). The ends were cut back, 1 base at V and 2 bases at J, with 12 bases in the middle. Germline V gene lookup returns CDR1 SGHTA and CDR2 FQGNSA. The CDR3 covers 15 residues.